This T cell receptor beta chain appears in the sequencing data of a study of T-cell reconstitution after alpha-beta-depleted transplantation in children. The study's findings and limits: At one year after transplant, newly produced T cells mostly accounted for T-cell counts and diversity. Expanded graft clones numbering several hundred reportedly gave rise to alpha-beta T cells about two months after transplant.

The germline CDR1 and CDR2 sequences are KGHSH and LQKENI. The CDR3 covers 15 residues. With V trimmed by 2 bases and J by 2 bases, 4 bases remained unmatched. By sample share, this clonotype is medium-sized (0.01 to 0.1%). The antigen remains undetermined. Unique molecular identifiers were incorporated during preparation of the TCRbeta library. One entry per CDR3 protein results from TCRdb running MiXCR on the PCR reads. The sample includes 5,000 or so distinct CDR3 sequences, 7.3% of them seen just once. This receptor was identified in a boy in the first two years of life who had a stem cell transplant for SCID, so the T cells may come from the graft donor. The sequences come from PBMCs, mostly from graft donor cells, collected 60 days after TCRalphabeta/CD19-depleted stem cell transplant. V gene TRBV18 combines with J gene TRBJ2-3, with TRBD1 matching over 7 bases. The CDR3 DNA sequence: TGTGCCAGCTCACCAAGGGGGCGATCCACAGATACGCAGTATTTT. It encodes CASSPRGRSTDTQYF.